This TCR beta chain was identified during a study of blood T cell repertoires in COVID-19. Study background: The cDNA or gDNA used as material had been derived from T cells, B-cell-depleted T cells, or PBMCs.

Cohort placement rested on clinical history that participants reported themselves. TCRdb's copy holds only in-frame clones and misses some; the assay was immunoSEQ multiplex PCR. The profile shows 160,000 or so clones, 70% to 90% of them singletons. This TCR was sampled from a man aged 35-49 years who had recovered from COVID-19. Sequenced material: PBMCs or T cells enriched from blood (not recorded which).

The CDR3 spells CASSQGPNTEAFF. Written as DNA, the CDR3 is TGTGCCTCTTCTCAGGGGCCGAACACTGAAGCTTTCTTT. The gene calls are TRBV24-1 and TRBJ1-1; TRBD1 is a possible D gene (6 bases). The CDR3 covers 13 residues. V was clipped by 12 bases and J by 1 base, with 14 bases between them. Germline V CDR1 and CDR2: KGHDR, SFDVKD.